Below are 9 T cell receptor beta chains sequenced from a single sample in a study of T cells in localized non-small cell lung cancer. TCRdb's table, derived via immunoSEQ multiplex PCR, lists solely in-frame clones and lacks some. The table lists approximately 22,000 clones, roughly nine tenths of them singletons, with about 23% in the top ten. This specimen was PBMCs, taken before any cancer treatment. The receptors here all came from a man between 35 and 75 years old with stage II squamous cell lung carcinoma.

The chain has TRBV11-2 and TRBJ2-3; 10 nucleotides match TRBD2. The CDR3 has 15 residues. Germline V CDR1 and CDR2: SGHAT, FQNNGV. After removal of 5 bases from V and 6 bases from J, the junction contained 8 bases not matched to a gene. The CDR3 bases are TGTGCCAGCAGCGGCTCGGGACTAGCGTCCGATACGCAGTATTTT. The encoded protein is CASSGSGLASDTQYF.

This clone appeared a single time. A read error may account for a junction end that differs from germline. J is TRBJ2-5 and V is TRBV7-7; D ambiguous. This CDR3 has 13 amino acids. Germline CDR1 SSHAT, CDR2 FNYEAQ (reference sequence). The CDR3 protein is CASSFGAQETQYF. Here the CDR3 DNA reads TGTGCTAGCAGCTTCGGAGCTCAAGAGACCCAGTACTTC.

This rearrangement joins TRBV28 to TRBJ1-5; D is unclear. Between the trimmed V and J ends, which lost 1 base and 0 bases, there was a span of 10 bases. Germline V gene lookup returns CDR1 MDHEN and CDR2 SYDVKM. This CDR3 contains 16 residues. The CDR3 loop is CASSLLARPSNQPQHF. Here the CDR3 DNA reads TGTGCCAGCAGTTTATTGGCCAGACCTAGCAATCAGCCCCAGCATTTT.

This clone has a single count. The V gene is TRBV10-3, the J gene TRBJ2-7; TRBD1 might be the D (6 bases). The germline gives CDR1 ENHRY, CDR2 SYGVKD. The CDR3 is 15 amino acids. Trimming shortened V by 3 bases and J by 0 bases, and 12 bases separated the two germline ends. This chain's CDR3 is CAISEGTHPSYEQYF. CDR3 in DNA: TGTGCCATCAGTGAAGGGACACATCCCTCCTACGAGCAGTACTTC.

This chain joins TRBV2 and TRBJ2-7; D not certain. In germline, CDR1 is SNHLY, CDR2 FYNNEI. V was trimmed by 1 base and J by 6 bases, leaving 10 bases between them. The CDR3 has 13 amino acids. The CDR3 DNA follows: TGTGCCAGCAGTGAAGGGCTTAGGAGCGAGCAGTACTTC. Translation: CASSEGLRSEQYF.

This clone was counted a few times. The chain uses TRBV28 and TRBJ2-3, with TRBD2 matching over 7 bases. Germline trimming cut 3 bases from V and 2 bases from J; bases unmatched to any gene: 5. The CDR3 extends over 15 amino acids. Germline CDR1 is MDHEN and CDR2 is SYDVKM. The CDR3 region has the DNA TGTGCCAGCAGTTTGCCTAGCGGCCTCACAGATACGCAGTATTTT. Translation: CASSLPSGLTDTQYF. The complete variable domain, with remaining parts taken from reference TRBV28 and TRBJ2-3, reads DVKVTQSSRYLVKRTGEKVFLECVQDMDHENMFWYRQDPGLGLRLIYFSYDVKMKEKGDIPEGYSVSREKKERFSLILESASTNQTSMYLCASSLPSGLTDTQYFGPGTRLTVL.

The chain couples TRBV19 to TRBJ1-5; 7 bases match TRBD1. V was clipped by 9 bases and J by 1 base; unmatched bases: 9. Germline CDR1 reads LNHDA; CDR2 reads SQIVND (reference sequence). CDR3 length: 15 residues. In DNA form, the CDR3 reads TGTGCCAGCCTGAGACAGGGTATCAGCAATCAGCCCCAGCATTTT. Its protein product is CASLRQGISNQPQHF.

The chain recombines TRBV7-2 with TRBJ1-2, with D unresolved. This CDR3 contains 16 residues. Trimming removed 1 base from V and 5 bases from J, with 17 bases in between. CDR1 is SGHTA and CDR2 is FQGNSA in the germline V gene. The CDR3 spells CASSLDSGPLNYGYTF. CDR3 in DNA: TGTGCCAGCAGCTTAGACTCCGGGCCTCTTAATTATGGCTACACCTTC.

The rearrangement links TRBV9 to TRBJ1-6; D call uncertain. The V gene's germline CDR1 is SGDLS and CDR2 YYNGEE. This CDR3 is 14 amino acids long. V gave up 0 bases and J gave up 5 bases, with 6 bases separating them. The CDR3 nucleotides read TGTGCCAGCAGCGTAGGGCAGAATAATTCACCCCTCCACTTT. As protein: CASSVGQNNSPLHF.